This T cell receptor beta chain was obtained from a study of blood T cell repertoires in COVID-19. Across the study: Whether acute or convalescent, the COVID-19 samples came from the United States, Italy and Spain. PBMCs, B-cell-depleted T cells, or T cells provided the cDNA or gDNA that made up the material.

CDR1 is SGHTA, CDR2 FQGTGA, per germline. Trimming cost V 5 bases and J 3 bases; bases outside gene matches: 6. This CDR3 has 15 amino acids. Source study methods: Amplified reference gene primers provided the basis for estimating nucleated cell counts. Sequencing used immunoSEQ multiplex PCR; TCRdb keeps in-frame clones, though not all of them. D and trimming come from the DNA, and the V and J calls and clone size come from that table. The profile shows some 100,000 clones, under 90% of them singletons. The genes are TRBV7-3 and TRBJ2-2, with 7 bases aligning to TRBD1. Sample: peripheral blood. The TCR was taken from a woman aged 45-65 years with acute or convalescent COVID-19. The CDR3 region is CASSPRQGHTGELFF. The DNA of the CDR3 is TGTGCCAGCAGCCCCAGACAGGGACACACCGGGGAGCTGTTTTTT.